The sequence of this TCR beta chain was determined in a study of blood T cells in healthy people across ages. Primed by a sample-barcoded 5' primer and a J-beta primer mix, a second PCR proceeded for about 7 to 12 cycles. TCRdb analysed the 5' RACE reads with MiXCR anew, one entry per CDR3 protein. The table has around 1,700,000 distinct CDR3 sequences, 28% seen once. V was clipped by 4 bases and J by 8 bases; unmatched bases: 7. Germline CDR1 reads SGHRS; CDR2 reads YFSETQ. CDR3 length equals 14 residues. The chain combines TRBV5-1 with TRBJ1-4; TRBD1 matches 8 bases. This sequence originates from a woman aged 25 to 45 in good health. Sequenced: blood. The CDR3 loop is CASSTGQVKEKLFF. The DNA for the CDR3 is TGCGCCAGCAGCACGGGACAGGTTAAGGAAAAACTGTTTTTT.